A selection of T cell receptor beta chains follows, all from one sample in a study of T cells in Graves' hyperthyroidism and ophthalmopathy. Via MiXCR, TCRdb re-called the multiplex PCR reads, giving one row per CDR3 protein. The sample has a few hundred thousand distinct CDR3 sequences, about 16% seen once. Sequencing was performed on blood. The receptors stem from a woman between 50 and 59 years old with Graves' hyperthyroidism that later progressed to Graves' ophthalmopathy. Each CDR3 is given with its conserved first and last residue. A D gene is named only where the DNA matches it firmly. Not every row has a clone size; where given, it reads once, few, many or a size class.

CDR3nt: TGTGCCAGCAGTGATGTGGGCAGGGGGAGGGTAAAACTGTTTTTT; CDR3aa: CASSDVGRGRVKLFF; j_gene: TRBJ1-4; v_gene: TRBV2; d_gene: TRBD1; abundance: .
CDR3nt: TGTGCCAGCAGTTTATTCACAGGGTATGAAAAACTGTTTTTT; CDR3aa: CASSLFTGYEKLFF; j_gene: TRBJ1-4; v_gene: TRBV27; d_gene: .; abundance: many
CDR3nt: TGTGCCAGTGCTTTAGGGCAGAGCTCCTACAATGAGCAGTTCTTC; CDR3aa: CASALGQSSYNEQFF; j_gene: TRBJ2-1; v_gene: TRBV19; d_gene: .; abundance: .
CDR3nt: TGTGCCAGCAACACCCTCCGGAACTGGAATGAGCAGTTCTTC; CDR3aa: CASNTLRNWNEQFF; j_gene: TRBJ2-1; v_gene: TRBV6-2/TRBV6-3; d_gene: .; abundance: .
CDR3nt: TGTGCCAGCAGCGTGAATTCAGCGGGAGCCAAAAACATTCAGTACTTC; CDR3aa: CASSVNSAGAKNIQYF; j_gene: TRBJ2-4; v_gene: TRBV9; d_gene: .; abundance: .
CDR3nt: TGCGCCAGCAGCTTCCTAGCGGGAGGGCCGAAGAATGAGCAGTTCTTC; CDR3aa: CASSFLAGGPKNEQFF; j_gene: TRBJ2-1; v_gene: TRBV5-1; d_gene: TRBD2; abundance: many
CDR3nt: TGTGCCAGCAGTCAGGACAGGGGGCAGGCTGAAGCTTTCTTT; CDR3aa: CASSQDRGQAEAFF; j_gene: TRBJ1-1; v_gene: TRBV27; d_gene: TRBD1; abundance: .
CDR3nt: TGTGCCATCAGTGGGGGCCAACTAGCGGGAAACTCCTACAATGAGCAGTTCTTC; CDR3aa: CAISGGQLAGNSYNEQFF; j_gene: TRBJ2-1; v_gene: TRBV10-3; d_gene: TRBD2; abundance: many
CDR3nt: TGTGCCAGCAGTCGCCGGACAGGGAACACTGAAGCTTTCTTT; CDR3aa: CASSRRTGNTEAFF; j_gene: TRBJ1-1; v_gene: TRBV2; d_gene: TRBD1; abundance: many
CDR3nt: TGTGCCACCACCACAGCTGGGGACGTCAATGAAAAACTGTTTTTT; CDR3aa: CATTTAGDVNEKLFF; j_gene: TRBJ1-4; v_gene: TRBV15; d_gene: .; abundance: many
CDR3nt: TGCAGTGCTAGCTCGGGGAGTCAAGCGGGAGGGCCGGCAGATACGCAGTATTTT; CDR3aa: CSASSGSQAGGPADTQYF; j_gene: TRBJ2-3; v_gene: TRBV20-1; d_gene: TRBD2; abundance: .
CDR3nt: TGTGCCTGGAGTGTTGGGGTCTCTGGAAACACCATATATTTT; CDR3aa: CAWSVGVSGNTIYF; j_gene: TRBJ1-3; v_gene: TRBV30; d_gene: .; abundance: many
CDR3nt: TGCGCCAGCAGCCAAGTATACGGTACCTCCGGGGAGCAGTACTTC; CDR3aa: CASSQVYGTSGEQYF; j_gene: TRBJ2-7; v_gene: TRBV4-1; d_gene: .; abundance: .
CDR3nt: TGTGCCAGCAGTGAACCTAGCGGGAGGGATACGCAGTATTTT; CDR3aa: CASSEPSGRDTQYF; j_gene: TRBJ2-3; v_gene: TRBV6-1; d_gene: TRBD2; abundance: many
CDR3nt: TGTGCCAGCAGTACTCGCGGGAGGGCACTTCTGGAGCAGTACTTC; CDR3aa: CASSTRGRALLEQYF; j_gene: TRBJ2-7; v_gene: TRBV6-2/TRBV6-3; d_gene: TRBD2; abundance: .
CDR3nt: TGTGCCAGCAGCTTAGTAGGTACTACTCCAGAGACCCAGTACTTC; CDR3aa: CASSLVGTTPETQYF; j_gene: TRBJ2-5; v_gene: TRBV7-2; d_gene: .; abundance: many
CDR3nt: TGCAGTGCTAGAGACCTGAAGGGTGCCGGCGGGGAGCTGTTTTTT; CDR3aa: CSARDLKGAGGELFF; j_gene: TRBJ2-2; v_gene: TRBV20-1; d_gene: .; abundance: once
CDR3nt: TGTGCCATCGCGGGGGCTGGAAACACTGAAGCTTTCTTT; CDR3aa: CAIAGAGNTEAFF; j_gene: TRBJ1-1; v_gene: TRBV10-3; d_gene: .; abundance: many
CDR3nt: TGTGCCAGCAGCTTAGTGAGGGGACGCACCGGGGAGCTGTTTTTT; CDR3aa: CASSLVRGRTGELFF; j_gene: TRBJ2-2; v_gene: TRBV7-9; d_gene: .; abundance: few
CDR3nt: TGTGCCAGCAGCTTCATCGGAGGCGGCCTGAGCGAGCAGTACTTC; CDR3aa: CASSFIGGGLSEQYF; j_gene: TRBJ2-7; v_gene: TRBV7-9; d_gene: .; abundance: many
CDR3nt: TGCAGTGTGGGACTTGGACATTACGATGAGCAGTTCTTC; CDR3aa: CSVGLGHYDEQFF; j_gene: TRBJ2-1; v_gene: TRBV20-1; d_gene: .; abundance: many
CDR3nt: TGTGCCAGTAGTATCTTGGGAAACTATGGCTACACCTTC; CDR3aa: CASSILGNYGYTF; j_gene: TRBJ1-2; v_gene: TRBV19; d_gene: .; abundance: .
CDR3nt: TGTGCCAGCAGCTCCAGTACAGGGGGCATTACGCAGTATTTT; CDR3aa: CASSSSTGGITQYF; j_gene: TRBJ2-3; v_gene: TRBV7-8; d_gene: TRBD1; abundance: many
CDR3nt: TGCGCCAGCAGCTGGGGTACAGGCTCGTACTACGAGCAGTACTTC; CDR3aa: CASSWGTGSYYEQYF; j_gene: TRBJ2-7; v_gene: TRBV5-1; d_gene: .; abundance: few
CDR3nt: TGCAGCGTCGATGACAGGGGGGGTGGCTACACCTTC; CDR3aa: CSVDDRGGGYTF; j_gene: TRBJ1-2; v_gene: TRBV29-1; d_gene: TRBD1; abundance: many
CDR3nt: TGTGCCAGCGGAGGACACCTCAGGAATGGCTACACCTTC; CDR3aa: CASGGHLRNGYTF; j_gene: TRBJ1-2; v_gene: TRBV28; d_gene: .; abundance: many
CDR3nt: TGCGCCAGCAGATTGCTTTTGACAGGGGGCTACAATGAGCAGTTCTTC; CDR3aa: CASRLLLTGGYNEQFF; j_gene: TRBJ2-1; v_gene: TRBV10-2; d_gene: TRBD1; abundance: many